A selection of T cell receptor beta chains follows, all from one sample in a study of blood T cell repertoires in COVID-19. Method: immunoSEQ multiplex PCR; TCRdb's copy keeps in-frame clones and lacks some. The sample shows about 50,000 clones, more than 90% of them seen only once. Sequencing used peripheral blood. These receptors all stem from a man aged 50 to 60 with active COVID-19. Both conserved end residues are part of each CDR3. The D gene is left open where the match is weak. Rows give clone size only sometimes, using once, few, many, or a class for an expanded clone.

v_call: TRBV7-8; clone_size: -; d_call: -; j_call: TRBJ1-2; cdr3_aa: CASSLNVGAYGYTF; cdr3_nt: TGTGCCAGCAGCTTAAATGTGGGGGCATATGGCTACACCTTC
v_call: TRBV6-5; clone_size: -; d_call: TRBD1; j_call: TRBJ1-6; cdr3_aa: CASSLDRAAPLHF; cdr3_nt: TGTGCCAGCAGCTTGGACAGGGCAGCACCCCTCCACTTT
v_call: TRBV6-5; clone_size: -; d_call: -; j_call: TRBJ1-1; cdr3_aa: CASIASGTKHTEAFF; cdr3_nt: TGTGCCAGCATCGCTTCCGGGACAAAGCACACTGAAGCTTTCTTT
v_call: TRBV5-4; clone_size: medium-sized; d_call: TRBD2; j_call: TRBJ2-7; cdr3_aa: CASSFGLAGGREQYF; cdr3_nt: TGTGCCAGCAGCTTTGGACTAGCGGGAGGGCGAGAGCAGTACTTC
v_call: TRBV29-1; clone_size: -; d_call: -; j_call: TRBJ2-3; cdr3_aa: CSGSVTADTTQYF; cdr3_nt: TGCAGCGGGTCGGTTACAGCCGATACTACGCAGTATTTT
v_call: TRBV10-3; clone_size: -; d_call: -; j_call: TRBJ1-5; cdr3_aa: CAIRSYGQPQHF; cdr3_nt: TGTGCCATCAGGAGTTACGGGCAGCCCCAGCATTTT
v_call: TRBV6-2/TRBV6-3; clone_size: -; d_call: -; j_call: TRBJ2-5; cdr3_aa: CASSYSSQGREETQYF; cdr3_nt: TGTGCCAGCAGTTACTCGAGCCAGGGTCGGGAAGAGACCCAGTACTTC
v_call: TRBV19; clone_size: -; d_call: -; j_call: TRBJ1-2; cdr3_aa: CASSHQGPFYGYTF; cdr3_nt: TGTGCCAGTAGTCACCAGGGTCCTTTTTATGGCTACACCTTC
v_call: TRBV4-2; clone_size: -; d_call: -; j_call: TRBJ1-3; cdr3_aa: CASSQDTVTNTIYF; cdr3_nt: TGTGCCAGCAGCCAAGATACGGTAACGAACACCATATATTTT
v_call: TRBV11-3; clone_size: -; d_call: -; j_call: TRBJ2-2; cdr3_aa: CASSLGANTGELFF; cdr3_nt: TGTGCCAGCAGCTTAGGCGCGAACACCGGGGAGCTGTTTTTT
v_call: TRBV11-2; clone_size: -; d_call: -; j_call: TRBJ2-7; cdr3_aa: CASSLSGAEQYF; cdr3_nt: TGTGCCAGCAGCTTATCAGGGGCCGAGCAGTACTTC
v_call: TRBV2; clone_size: -; d_call: -; j_call: TRBJ1-5; cdr3_aa: CASSGQGPNQPQHF; cdr3_nt: TGTGCCAGCAGTGGCCAGGGGCCCAATCAGCCCCAGCATTTT
v_call: TRBV5-8; clone_size: once; d_call: -; j_call: TRBJ2-7; cdr3_aa: CASSLVRAGEQYF; cdr3_nt: TGTGCCAGCAGCTTGGTCAGGGCCGGCGAGCAGTACTTC
v_call: TRBV5-6; clone_size: -; d_call: -; j_call: TRBJ1-1; cdr3_aa: CASSPGWGRTRNTEAFF; cdr3_nt: TGTGCCAGCAGCCCCGGATGGGGGCGAACGAGAAACACTGAAGCTTTCTTT
v_call: TRBV27; clone_size: -; d_call: -; j_call: TRBJ2-7; cdr3_aa: CASSFSGPGEQYF; cdr3_nt: TGTGCCAGCAGCTTTAGCGGTCCCGGAGAGCAGTACTTC
v_call: TRBV15; clone_size: -; d_call: -; j_call: TRBJ2-7; cdr3_aa: CATSRDRPREQYF; cdr3_nt: TGTGCCACCAGCAGAGATCGGCCGCGGGAGCAGTACTTC
v_call: TRBV3-1/TRBV3-2; clone_size: -; d_call: TRBD1; j_call: TRBJ2-1; cdr3_aa: CASSPSTGLNEQFF; cdr3_nt: TGTGCCAGCAGCCCTTCGACAGGGTTGAATGAGCAGTTCTTC
v_call: TRBV5-4; clone_size: -; d_call: -; j_call: TRBJ2-7; cdr3_aa: CASSWSGGQAYEQYF; cdr3_nt: TGTGCCAGCAGCTGGTCCGGTGGACAAGCCTACGAGCAGTACTTC
v_call: TRBV14; clone_size: -; d_call: -; j_call: TRBJ1-2; cdr3_aa: CASSQLQGLHGYTF; cdr3_nt: TGTGCCAGCAGCCAGTTACAGGGTCTTCACGGCTACACCTTC
v_call: TRBV14; clone_size: -; d_call: TRBD1; j_call: TRBJ1-1; cdr3_aa: CASSQDRQGARYTEAFF; cdr3_nt: TGTGCCAGCAGCCAAGACCGGCAGGGGGCGCGATACACTGAAGCTTTCTTT
v_call: TRBV11-2; clone_size: -; d_call: -; j_call: TRBJ2-2; cdr3_aa: CASTPRVGDDTGELFF; cdr3_nt: TGTGCCAGCACCCCTCGGGTCGGAGATGACACCGGGGAGCTGTTTTTT
v_call: TRBV7-2; clone_size: -; d_call: -; j_call: TRBJ2-7; cdr3_aa: CASSPGHLYEQYF; cdr3_nt: TGTGCCAGCAGCCCGGGACACCTATACGAGCAGTACTTC
v_call: TRBV11-3; clone_size: -; d_call: -; j_call: TRBJ1-6; cdr3_aa: CASSLGQNSPLHF; cdr3_nt: TGTGCCAGCAGCCTAGGACAGAATTCACCCCTCCACTTT
v_call: TRBV5-8; clone_size: -; d_call: -; j_call: TRBJ1-6; cdr3_aa: CASSGSRDNSPLHF; cdr3_nt: TGTGCCAGCAGTGGGAGCAGAGATAATTCACCCCTCCACTTT
v_call: TRBV4-2; clone_size: -; d_call: -; j_call: TRBJ1-3; cdr3_aa: CASSGRFSGNTIYF; cdr3_nt: TGTGCCAGCAGCGGTCGGTTTTCTGGAAACACCATATATTTT
v_call: TRBV5-4; clone_size: once; d_call: TRBD1; j_call: TRBJ2-2; cdr3_aa: CASSLSRGTNTGELFF; cdr3_nt: TGTGCCAGCAGCTTGTCCAGGGGGACGAACACCGGGGAGCTGTTTTTT
v_call: TRBV18; clone_size: -; d_call: -; j_call: TRBJ1-5; cdr3_aa: CASSPQRSNQPQHF; cdr3_nt: TGTGCCAGCTCACCACAGCGGAGCAATCAGCCCCAGCATTTT
v_call: TRBV5-6; clone_size: -; d_call: -; j_call: TRBJ2-3; cdr3_aa: CASSLGRFTDTQYF; cdr3_nt: TGTGCCAGCAGCTTGGGGAGGTTCACAGATACGCAGTATTTT
v_call: TRBV4-1; clone_size: -; d_call: -; j_call: TRBJ1-6; cdr3_aa: CASSQSQIIGSPLHF; cdr3_nt: TGCGCCAGCAGCCAATCACAGATTATTGGTTCACCCCTCCACTTT
v_call: TRBV28; clone_size: -; d_call: -; j_call: TRBJ2-2; cdr3_aa: CAYRAGTGELFF; cdr3_nt: TGTGCCTACCGGGCGGGGACCGGGGAGCTGTTTTTT
v_call: TRBV4-1; clone_size: -; d_call: TRBD1; j_call: TRBJ1-3; cdr3_aa: CASSPSPRDRGLGNTIYF; cdr3_nt: TGCGCCAGCAGCCCTTCCCCAAGGGACAGGGGGCTTGGAAACACCATATATTTT
v_call: TRBV29-1; clone_size: -; d_call: -; j_call: TRBJ1-3; cdr3_aa: CSVVRGSGNTIYF; cdr3_nt: TGCAGCGTTGTTCGGGGGTCTGGAAACACCATATATTTT
v_call: TRBV28; clone_size: -; d_call: TRBD1; j_call: TRBJ1-5; cdr3_aa: CASSAEGQNFNQPQHF; cdr3_nt: TGTGCCAGCAGTGCCGAGGGACAGAATTTCAATCAGCCCCAGCATTTT
v_call: TRBV12-2; clone_size: few; d_call: -; j_call: TRBJ1-2; cdr3_aa: CASPPLRGYGYTF; cdr3_nt: TGTGCAAGTCCCCCTCTTCGGGGATATGGCTACACCTTC
v_call: TRBV7-6; clone_size: -; d_call: -; j_call: TRBJ2-1; cdr3_aa: CASSLARGSYNEQFF; cdr3_nt: TGTGCCAGCAGCCTTGCCCGGGGCTCCTACAATGAGCAGTTCTTC
v_call: TRBV2; clone_size: -; d_call: TRBD2; j_call: TRBJ2-7; cdr3_aa: CASSRREGSYEQYF; cdr3_nt: TGTGCCAGCAGTAGGAGGGAGGGTTCCTACGAGCAGTACTTC
v_call: TRBV4-1; clone_size: -; d_call: TRBD2; j_call: TRBJ2-1; cdr3_aa: CASSRTSGTDEQFF; cdr3_nt: TGCGCCAGCAGCCGGACTAGCGGGACTGATGAGCAGTTCTTC
v_call: TRBV6-6; clone_size: -; d_call: -; j_call: TRBJ1-1; cdr3_aa: CASSYMERNTEAFF; cdr3_nt: TGTGCCAGCAGTTACATGGAGCGGAACACTGAAGCTTTCTTT
v_call: TRBV15; clone_size: -; d_call: TRBD1; j_call: TRBJ1-1; cdr3_aa: CATSQGTDPEFAFF; cdr3_nt: TGTGCCACCAGCCAGGGGACAGACCCCGAGTTTGCTTTCTTT
v_call: TRBV2; clone_size: -; d_call: TRBD2; j_call: TRBJ2-7; cdr3_aa: CASSSKLAGLPEQYF; cdr3_nt: TGTGCCAGCAGTTCCAAACTAGCGGGCCTCCCCGAGCAGTACTTC
v_call: TRBV5-4; clone_size: few; d_call: TRBD1; j_call: TRBJ2-1; cdr3_aa: CASSLLQGASGVTNEQFF; cdr3_nt: TGTGCCAGCAGCTTGTTACAGGGGGCCTCCGGGGTGACAAATGAGCAGTTCTTC
v_call: TRBV7-2; clone_size: once; d_call: -; j_call: TRBJ2-1; cdr3_aa: CASSLGLGVGEQFF; cdr3_nt: TGTGCCAGCAGCTTGGGACTCGGTGTGGGTGAGCAGTTCTTC
v_call: TRBV4-3; clone_size: once; d_call: -; j_call: TRBJ1-4; cdr3_aa: CASSQGRLDEKLFF; cdr3_nt: TGCGCCAGCAGCCAAGGGAGGCTAGATGAAAAACTGTTTTTT
v_call: TRBV6-5; clone_size: -; d_call: -; j_call: TRBJ1-1; cdr3_aa: CASSYQVTGVRAFF; cdr3_nt: TGTGCCAGCAGTTACCAGGTCACGGGAGTGAGGGCTTTCTTT
v_call: TRBV18; clone_size: -; d_call: -; j_call: TRBJ1-1; cdr3_aa: CASSLRGNTEAFF; cdr3_nt: TGTGCCAGCTCACTTCGGGGGAACACTGAAGCTTTCTTT
v_call: TRBV5-1; clone_size: -; d_call: TRBD2; j_call: TRBJ2-7; cdr3_aa: CASSPRRTSGGPSYEQYF; cdr3_nt: TGCGCCAGCAGCCCCCGGAGGACTAGCGGGGGCCCCTCCTACGAGCAGTACTTC
v_call: TRBV6-5; clone_size: once; d_call: TRBD1; j_call: TRBJ2-1; cdr3_aa: CASSLGQGMFDEQFF; cdr3_nt: TGTGCCAGCAGTCTAGGACAGGGAATGTTCGATGAGCAGTTCTTC
v_call: TRBV7-8; clone_size: -; d_call: TRBD1; j_call: TRBJ2-2; cdr3_aa: CASSRGRDRFQTGELFF; cdr3_nt: TGTGCCAGCAGCCGAGGCCGGGACAGATTTCAGACCGGGGAGCTGTTTTTT
v_call: TRBV6-2/TRBV6-3; clone_size: -; d_call: -; j_call: TRBJ2-5; cdr3_aa: CASSTGQTAQETQYF; cdr3_nt: TGTGCCAGCAGTACTGGACAGACCGCGCAAGAGACCCAGTACTTC
v_call: TRBV5-1; clone_size: -; d_call: -; j_call: TRBJ2-3; cdr3_aa: CASSLGRVDTQYF; cdr3_nt: TGCGCCAGCAGCTTGGGCCGGGTAGATACGCAGTATTTT
v_call: TRBV30; clone_size: -; d_call: -; j_call: TRBJ2-3; cdr3_aa: CAWSPVVANTQYF; cdr3_nt: TGTGCCTGGAGTCCCGTAGTCGCCAATACGCAGTATTTT
v_call: TRBV19; clone_size: -; d_call: TRBD2; j_call: TRBJ2-3; cdr3_aa: CASSIPGTSGKRVDTQYF; cdr3_nt: TGTGCCAGTAGTATACCCGGGACTAGCGGGAAGCGAGTAGATACGCAGTATTTT
v_call: TRBV5-1; clone_size: -; d_call: -; j_call: TRBJ1-4; cdr3_aa: CASSLVGGKNEKLFF; cdr3_nt: TGCGCCAGCAGCTTGGTGGGGGGGAAGAATGAAAAACTGTTTTTT
v_call: TRBV2; clone_size: -; d_call: TRBD2; j_call: TRBJ2-1; cdr3_aa: CASRRLAGDHNEQFF; cdr3_nt: TGTGCCAGCAGGCGCCTTGCGGGAGATCACAATGAGCAGTTCTTC
v_call: TRBV7-2; clone_size: -; d_call: TRBD1; j_call: TRBJ2-7; cdr3_aa: CASSPDRVGEQYF; cdr3_nt: TGTGCCAGCAGCCCAGACAGGGTGGGGGAGCAGTACTTC
v_call: TRBV27; clone_size: -; d_call: -; j_call: TRBJ2-7; cdr3_aa: CASSPGTGRSSYEQYF; cdr3_nt: TGTGCCAGCAGTCCGGGGACTGGAAGGAGCTCCTACGAGCAGTACTTC
v_call: TRBV19; clone_size: -; d_call: TRBD1; j_call: TRBJ1-6; cdr3_aa: CASSNNQGANNSPLHF; cdr3_nt: TGTGCCAGTAGTAACAACCAGGGGGCCAATAATTCACCCCTCCACTTT
v_call: TRBV4-1; clone_size: few; d_call: -; j_call: TRBJ1-6; cdr3_aa: CASSQDTRGDSPLHF; cdr3_nt: TGCGCCAGCAGCCAAGATACCCGCGGGGATTCACCCCTCCACTTT
v_call: TRBV5-5; clone_size: -; d_call: TRBD1; j_call: TRBJ1-5; cdr3_aa: CASSVDRGLSNQPQHF; cdr3_nt: TGTGCCAGCAGCGTGGACAGGGGCCTTAGCAATCAGCCCCAGCATTTT
v_call: TRBV9; clone_size: -; d_call: TRBD2; j_call: TRBJ2-7; cdr3_aa: CASSVTSGDYEQYF; cdr3_nt: TGTGCCAGCAGCGTTACCAGCGGGGACTACGAGCAGTACTTC